One sample yielded the 18 T cell receptor beta chains listed below, sequenced in a study of control samples from healthy donors and cancer patients. Assay used: immunoSEQ multiplex PCR; TCRdb lists only in-frame clones, some missing. The table records tens of thousands of clones, roughly 84% of them present only once. Sequencing was done on a sample of PBMCs. The receptor set was obtained from a man aged 70-80 years with lung cancer.

The chain combines TRBV11-3 with TRBJ2-2, with 8 positions matching TRBD2. V shed 4 bases and J 1 base; nucleotides not matched to a gene: 5. The CDR3 totals 16 residues. The germline CDR1 and CDR2 sequences are SGHNT and YENEEA. The DNA of the CDR3 is TGTGCCAGCAGCTCCGGGCTAGCGGGGAACACCGGGGAGCTGTTTTTT. It specifies CASSSGLAGNTGELFF.

The chain joins TRBV16 to TRBJ1-1; TRBD1 is a possible D gene (6 bases). V lost 5 bases to trimming and J lost 0 bases, with 13 bases between them. The CDR3 consists of 15 residues. Per germline, CDR1 KGHSY and CDR2 FQNENV. The CDR3 loop reads CASSISGGLNTEAFF. The CDR3 DNA sequence: TGTGCCAGCAGCATTTCGGGGGGGCTGAACACTGAAGCTTTCTTT.

The chain is built from TRBV20-1 and TRBJ2-2; D is undetermined. The germline CDR1 and CDR2 sequences are DFQATT and SNEGSKA (reference sequence). The CDR3 is 14 residues long. Trimming took 3 bases from V and 4 from J, leaving 12 bases between them. CDR3: CSASSPYSTGELFF. CDR3 sequence (DNA): TGCAGTGCTAGTTCGCCTTACAGCACCGGGGAGCTGTTTTTT.

The J gene is TRBJ2-7, the V gene TRBV30, with D possibly called TRBD1 or TRBD2 (5 bases each). The CDR3 is made up of 12 amino acids. From germline, CDR1 is GTSNPN and CDR2 SVGIG (reference sequence). Trimming left V 6 bases short and J 9 bases short, with 18 bases between. The CDR3: CACRDADSRQYF. The DNA for the CDR3 is TGTGCCTGCCGGGACGCAGATTCGAGGCAGTACTTC.

J is TRBJ1-2 and V is TRBV18; D might be TRBD1 (5 bases). The length of the CDR3 is 14 residues. The germline V and J ends were trimmed by 6 bases and 0 bases, with 11 bases remaining between them. Per the germline V gene, CDR1 is KGHSH and CDR2 is LQKENI. Here the CDR3 DNA reads TGTGCCAGCTCGCGAGACAGTCCTAACTATGGCTACACCTTC. Residues: CASSRDSPNYGYTF.

This chain's CDR3 is CAISSEGKGTQYF. In nucleotides, the CDR3 is TGTGCCATCAGCTCCGAAGGCAAGGGCACCCAGTACTTC. The chain uses TRBV10-3 and TRBJ2-5; no definite D call. The CDR3 contains 13 residues. Per germline, CDR1 ENHRY and CDR2 SYGVKD. Trimming stripped 6 bases from V and 8 bases from J, with 16 bases between.

The rearrangement uses TRBV27 and TRBJ1-2; D is ambiguous. The CDR3 covers 18 residues. Trimming took off 1 base at V and 2 bases at J, with 20 bases between the two ends. Germline V gives CDR1 MNHEY, CDR2 SMNVEV (reference sequence). The CDR3 nucleotides are TGTGCCAGCAGTTTATTTTCCCCTGGCCAGGATTACAACTATGGCTACACCTTC. Translating gives CASSLFSPGQDYNYGYTF.

This chain links TRBV30 with TRBJ1-6; no reliable D call. CDR1 GTSNPN and CDR2 SVGIG come from the germline V gene (reference sequence). V lost 0 bases, J lost 9 bases, and 9 bases lay in between. This CDR3 is 13 amino acids long. The CDR3 DNA follows: TGTGCCTGGAGTGTCCTATCAACTTCACCCCTCCACTTT. It translates to CAWSVLSTSPLHF. The full variable domain, with the rest looked up from reference TRBV30 and TRBJ1-6, is SQTIHQWPATLVQPVGSPLSLECTVEGTSNPNLYWYRQAAGRGLQLLFYSVGIGQISSEVPQNLSASRPQDRQFILSSKKLLLSDSGFYLCAWSVLSTSPLHFGNGTRLTVT.

This clone was detected a few times. The rearrangement joins TRBV14 to TRBJ2-1, with unresolved D. Germline V CDR1 and CDR2: SGHDN, FVKESK. The CDR3 loop spans 16 amino acids. V shed 4 bases and J shed 0 bases, with 13 bases lying between them. The CDR3 nucleotides are TGTGCCAGCAGCCCTCTAGGAACAGCCTCCTACAATGAGCAGTTCTTC. Amino acid sequence: CASSPLGTASYNEQFF.

The J gene is TRBJ2-3, the V gene TRBV19, with TRBD1 identical over 7 bases. V was clipped by 8 bases and J by 2 bases; unmatched bases: 7. The V gene's germline CDR1 is LNHDA and CDR2 SQIVND (reference sequence). The CDR3 consists of 14 residues. The CDR3 protein is CASGPGQYTDTQYF. The CDR3 region has the DNA TGTGCCAGTGGCCCGGGACAGTACACAGATACGCAGTATTTT.

The rearrangement links TRBV2 to TRBJ2-3; the D is unclear. The CDR3 is made up of 14 amino acids. V was clipped by 4 bases and J by 1 base, with 9 bases between them. Per germline, CDR1 SNHLY and CDR2 FYNNEI. The CDR3: CASSVGLGTDTQYF. In nucleotides, the CDR3 is TGTGCCAGCAGTGTAGGCCTAGGCACAGATACGCAGTATTTT.

This chain uses TRBV5-5 with TRBJ1-2; D ambiguous. Germline values: CDR1 SGHKS, CDR2 YYEKEE (reference sequence). The CDR3 totals 15 residues. Trimming stripped 4 bases from V and 4 bases from J, with 17 bases between. The CDR3 nucleotides are TGTGCCAGCAGCGCCCTCCCGGGGAGGGCCTATGGCTACACCTTC. It translates to CASSALPGRAYGYTF.

The chain recombines TRBV19 with TRBJ2-7; D is unresolved. The germline CDR1 and CDR2 sequences are LNHDA and SQIVND (reference sequence). The V end was cut by 4 bases, the J end by 1 base, with 5 bases between. The CDR3 is 12 residues long. For the CDR3, the DNA is TGTGCCAGTAGTACGCCTTCCTACGAGCAGTACTTC. As protein: CASSTPSYEQYF. The variable domain in full, with the rest retrieved from reference TRBV19 and TRBJ2-7, is DGGITQSPKYLFRKEGQNVTLSCEQNLNHDAMYWYRQDPGQGLRLIYYSQIVNDFQKGDIAEGYSVSREKKESFPLTVTSAQKNPTAFYLCASSTPSYEQYFGPGTRLTVT.

The chain joins TRBV27 to TRBJ2-5; D unclear. V was shortened by 6 bases and J by 4 bases, with 15 bases between the two germline ends. CDR3 length: 14 residues. Germline V gene data show CDR1 as MNHEY and CDR2 as SMNVEV (reference sequence). The CDR3 region has the DNA TGTGCCAGCAGAAAAATCTCGGACGGAGAGACCCAGTACTTC. Residues: CASRKISDGETQYF.

V usage is TRBV5-1 and J usage is TRBJ1-1; 9 bases agree with TRBD1. CDR1 SGHRS and CDR2 YFSETQ come from the germline V gene. This CDR3 has 15 residues. Trimming cost V 0 bases and J 11 bases; bases outside gene matches: 11. This chain's CDR3 is CASSLEGTGRFGAFF. The DNA of the CDR3 is TGCGCCAGCAGCTTGGAGGGGACAGGGAGGTTTGGGGCTTTCTTT.

This chain links TRBV28 with TRBJ1-2; D is unresolved. The V end was cut by 8 bases, the J end by 4 bases, with 11 bases between. CDR1 and CDR2 (germline): MDHEN, SYDVKM. The length of the CDR3 is 12 residues. The CDR3 is CASLRTAYGYTF. Written as DNA, the CDR3 is TGTGCCAGCTTGCGGACGGCCTATGGCTACACCTTC.

The CDR3 DNA follows: TGTGCCAGCAGTACCTATAATTCACCCCTCCACTTT. Translating gives CASSTYNSPLHF. The V gene is TRBV6-5, the J gene TRBJ1-6; no clear D gene. The CDR3 consists of 12 residues. CDR1 and CDR2 from the germline V gene are MNHEY and SVGAGI. V was clipped by 5 bases and J by 2 bases, with 1 base between them.

There are a few counts of this clone. The V gene is TRBV9, the J gene TRBJ2-7; either TRBD1 or TRBD2 may supply D (5 bases each). This CDR3 is 13 amino acids long. CDR1 is SGDLS and CDR2 is YYNGEE in the germline V gene. V was cut by 4 bases and J by 2 bases, with 10 bases left in between. CDR3 DNA sequence: TGTGCCAGCAGCCCCGGGGCCGCCTACGAGCAGTACTTC. Its translation is CASSPGAAYEQYF.